This T cell receptor (beta chain) was sequenced for a study of blood T cell repertoires in COVID-19. Overall study: Samples taken during acute and convalescent COVID-19 were collected in the United States, Italy and Spain. The analysed material was cDNA or gDNA that came from T cells, B-cell-depleted T cells, or PBMCs.

Between the trimmed V and J ends, which lost 5 bases and 0 bases, there was a span of 8 bases. This CDR3 spans 15 amino acids. Per germline, CDR1 SGHTA and CDR2 FQGTGA. In the source study's methods: The authors estimated nucleated cell counts from reference gene primer amplification. Produced via immunoSEQ multiplex PCR; TCRdb's table is partial and in-frame only. The D gene and trimming were derived from the DNA, and the V and J assignments and clone size from that table. The repertoire holds a few hundred thousand clones, with about 85% as singletons. The receptor comes from a woman aged 18-29 years with acute or convalescent COVID-19. The sample was peripheral blood. The chain has TRBV7-3 and TRBJ2-6; D is possibly TRBD1 (5 bases). CDR3 DNA: TGTGCCAGCAGCCTGACAGTCTCTGGGGCCAACGTCCTGACTTTC. It specifies CASSLTVSGANVLTF. Drawing the rest from reference TRBV7-3 and TRBJ2-6, the complete variable domain is GAGVSQTPSNKVTEKGKYVELRCDPISGHTALYWYRQSLGQGPEFLIYFQGTGAADDSGLPNDRFFAVRPEGSVSTLKIQRTERGDSAVYLCASSLTVSGANVLTFGAGSRLTVL.